This TCR beta chain was identified during a study of monozygotic twins with inflammatory bowel disease. It was from whole blood, with no T cell sorting, that total RNA was isolated. CDR1 is SGHRS, CDR2 YFSETQ, per germline. CDR3 size: 14 residues. TCRdb reanalyzed the 5' RACE reads and collapses them to one entry per CDR3 protein, without DNA. The sample data list about 450,000 distinct CDR3 sequences. V is TRBV5-1 and J is TRBJ2-1. Sequenced sample: blood. This clonotype originated in a human donor with ulcerative colitis or Crohn's disease, or a healthy co-twin of an affected twin (not recorded which). The CDR3: CASSSGNTYNEQFF.